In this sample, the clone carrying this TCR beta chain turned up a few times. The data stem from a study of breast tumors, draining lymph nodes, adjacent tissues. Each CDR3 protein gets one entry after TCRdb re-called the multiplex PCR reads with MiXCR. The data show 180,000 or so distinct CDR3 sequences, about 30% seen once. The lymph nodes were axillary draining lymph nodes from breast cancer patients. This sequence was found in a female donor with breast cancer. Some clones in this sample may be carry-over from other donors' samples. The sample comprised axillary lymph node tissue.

This chain's CDR3 is CASSRLGRSYGYTF. DNA for the CDR3: TGTGCCAGCAGTCGCCTCGGGAGAAGCTATGGCTACACCTTC. The V gene is TRBV6-5, the J gene TRBJ1-2; the D is unclear. CDR1 is MNHEY and CDR2 is SVGAGI in the germline V gene. Trimming stripped 5 bases from V and 4 bases from J, with 14 bases between. The CDR3 length is 14 residues.